Detailed here is one T cell receptor beta chain. Previously described methods and listed TCR primers were employed for the bulk TCR libraries. TCRdb processed the PCR reads anew with MiXCR; each CDR3 protein has one entry. Counted here are tens of thousands of distinct CDR3 sequences, 24% occurring once; the ten biggest clones make up 0.85% to 1%. Germline-derived CDR1 and CDR2 are SGHVS and FNYEAQ. CDR3 size: 22 residues. V was pared by 2 bases and J by 8 bases, with 37 bases between. Isolation of naive CD8 T cells was achieved by sorting on a CD8+CD4-CCR7+CD45RA+ phenotype. The sample comes from a study of molecular identifiers for immune sequencing clone quantification.

The rearrangement joins TRBV7-6 to TRBJ2-1; D remains ambiguous. Sequenced input: naive CD8+ T cells from blood, with Jurkat cell RNA spiked in. Specified subset: FACS-sorted CD8+CD4-CCR7+CD45RA+ naive T cells. The receptor was isolated from a human donor in good health. Some libraries in this study had Jurkat cell RNA spiked in. The CDR3 coding sequence is TGTGCCAGCAGCTTAAACTCCTTGCCGTGGTCTCACGAGGAAGAAGGGTTAGATGAGCAGTTCTTC. Translated: CASSLNSLPWSHEEEGLDEQFF. Combining the CDR3 with reference TRBV7-6 and TRBJ2-1 gives the whole variable domain GAGVSQSPRYKVTKRGQDVALRCDPISGHVSLYWYRQALGQGPEFLTYFNYEAQQDKSGLPNDRFSAERPEGSISTLTIQRTEQRDSAMYRCASSLNSLPWSHEEEGLDEQFFGPGTRLTVL.